What follows are 27 T cell receptor beta chains derived from one specimen sequenced in a study of T cell repertoires in cytomegalovirus infection. These receptors are not linked to any known antigen. TCRdb reanalysed the reads using MiXCR and keeps one entry per CDR3 protein. Of approximately 910,000 distinct CDR3 sequences listed, around 31% were seen once; the top ten hold over 12%. Specimen: cultured CD8+ T cells from PBMCs, collected from culture after CMV antigen stimulation. These receptors were collected from a human donor in good health (CMV status not recorded). Some clones in this sample may be carry-over from other donors' samples.

The chain links TRBV7-9 to TRBJ2-6; 8 nucleotides match TRBD1. Trimming cost V 4 bases and J 2 bases; bases outside gene matches: 4. The CDR3 has 16 amino acids. Per germline, CDR1 SEHNR and CDR2 FQNEAQ (reference sequence). The CDR3 bases are TGTGCCAGCAGCTCGACAGGGGTGACTGGGGCCAACGTCCTGACTTTC. It is translated as CASSSTGVTGANVLTF.

For the CDR3, the DNA is TGTGCCAGTAGTATTGGGACGGGGGAAGTCTACGAGCAGTACTTC. It encodes CASSIGTGEVYEQYF. The rearrangement uses TRBV19 and TRBJ2-7, with D possibly TRBD2 on 6 matching bases. This CDR3 is 15 amino acids long. CDR1 LNHDA and CDR2 SQIVND come from the germline V gene (reference sequence). Between the trimmed V and J ends, which lost 3 bases and 3 bases, there was a span of 15 bases.

This chain connects TRBV2 to TRBJ1-1; 8 nucleotides agree with TRBD1. V lost 8 bases, J lost 7 bases, and 9 bases stayed unmatched. The CDR3 has 13 residues. In germline, CDR1 is SNHLY, CDR2 FYNNEI. The CDR3 DNA follows: TGTGCCAGCGCTCCAGACAGGGGTGTTGAAGCTTTCTTT. Residues: CASAPDRGVEAFF. Looking up the rest from reference TRBV2 and TRBJ1-1 gives the full variable domain: EPEVTQTPSHQVTQMGQEVILRCVPISNHLYFYWYRQILGQKVEFLVSFYNNEISEKSEIFDDQFSVERPDGSNFTLKIRSTKLEDSAMYFCASAPDRGVEAFFGQGTRLTVV.

This clonotype has just a few counts. The rearrangement links TRBV7-6 to TRBJ1-1; D unresolved. This CDR3 spans 16 amino acids. Trimming removed 2 bases from V and 0 bases from J, with 13 bases in between. CDR1 and CDR2 (germline): SGHVS, FNYEAQ. Here the CDR3 reads CASSLRPEAMNTEAFF. The CDR3 coding sequence is TGTGCCAGCAGCTTACGACCGGAGGCCATGAACACTGAAGCTTTCTTT.

Comments on this clonotype: A read error may produce the germline difference seen at one junction end. J is TRBJ2-5 and V is TRBV7-7, with 8 nucleotides matching TRBD2. Germline V gene data show CDR1 as SSHAT and CDR2 as FNYEAQ (reference sequence). This CDR3 is built from 16 residues. The CDR3 DNA reads as TGTGCTAGCAGCTTAGGTCCAGCGGGGGTACAAGAGACCCAGTACTTC. Protein product: CASSLGPAGVQETQYF.

This clonotype came up many times. The rearrangement uses TRBV7-6 and TRBJ2-7; 12 bases match TRBD1. This CDR3 is 18 amino acids long. The V gene end was trimmed by 0 bases and the J gene end by 3 bases; junction bases not matched to a gene: 9. Per the germline V gene, CDR1 is SGHVS and CDR2 is FNYEAQ. As DNA, the CDR3 is TGTGCCAGCAGCTTAGCGATAGGGGGACAGGGGGCCGTCTACGAGCAGTACTTC. It yields the protein CASSLAIGGQGAVYEQYF.

This sequence joins TRBV27 and TRBJ2-5, with TRBD1 matching 10 bases. This CDR3 spans 15 amino acids. Trimming took 5 bases from V and 4 from J; bases not matched to a gene: 7. Germline V CDR1 and CDR2: MNHEY, SMNVEV (reference sequence). In nucleotides, the CDR3 is TGTGCCAGCAGTAGGGACAGGGGAGGGTTAGAGACCCAGTACTTC. It codes for CASSRDRGGLETQYF.

The CDR3 loop is CASSLYRTGGPMSEAFF. For the CDR3, the DNA is TGTGCCAGCAGTTTATACAGGACAGGGGGCCCCATGAGTGAAGCTTTCTTT. This chain uses TRBV27 with TRBJ1-1; TRBD1 matches 11 bases. After removal of 1 base from V and 7 bases from J, the junction contained 11 bases not matched to a gene. Looked up from germline, CDR1 is MNHEY and CDR2 is SMNVEV (reference sequence). The CDR3 is made up of 17 amino acids.

The gene calls are TRBV7-9 and TRBJ1-2; a possible D gene is TRBD1 (5 bases). V lost 1 base to trimming and J lost 7 bases, with 25 bases between them. The CDR3 length is 18 residues. The germline CDR1 and CDR2 sequences are SEHNR and FQNEAQ (reference sequence). CDR3 nucleotides: TGTGCCAGCAGCTTAGAGCTATCGGGACCGCTCTTGATGTTTGGCTACACCTTC. This gives the protein CASSLELSGPLLMFGYTF.

This clonotype was detected once. The V gene is TRBV27, the J gene TRBJ2-3, with 8 bases lining up with TRBD1. CDR1 MNHEY and CDR2 SMNVEV come from the germline V gene (reference sequence). The J segment lost 3 bases and the V segment lost 7 bases, leaving 6 bases of the junction unmatched. The CDR3 loop spans 14 amino acids. The CDR3 DNA reads as TGTGCCAGCACCTTGGGACAGGAGACAGATACGCAGTATTTT. Translated: CASTLGQETDTQYF.

This clonotype was seen at least ten times. The chain has TRBV7-8 and TRBJ2-3; 9 nucleotides agree with TRBD1. V dropped 3 bases and J dropped 6; count of bases not matched to a gene: 10. The CDR3 is made up of 16 amino acids. The germline V gene has CDR1 SGHVS and CDR2 FQNEAQ. In DNA, the CDR3 is TGTGCCAGCAGCTTGGACAGGGGTCTCTCGATGGATACGCAGTATTTT. Protein product: CASSLDRGLSMDTQYF.

The chain has TRBV7-4 and TRBJ1-1; no definite D call. V was cut by 1 base and J by 7 bases, with 10 bases left in between. The germline CDR1 and CDR2 sequences are SGHVT and SQSDAQ. The CDR3 spans 13 residues. CDR3 sequence (DNA): TGTGCCAGCAGCTTAGAGGCAGGACGTGAAGCTTTCTTT. Amino acid sequence: CASSLEAGREAFF.

The V call is TRBV6-8, the J call TRBJ1-4, with a weak D call TRBD1 (6 bases). Trimming shortened V by 0 bases and J by 8 bases, and 19 bases separated the two germline ends. Germline CDR1 and CDR2: MNHGY and SAAAGT. This CDR3 region has 17 residues. CDR3 bases: TGTGCCAGCAGTTACTCCCCCCACGAACAGGGCCTGGAAAAACTGTTTTTT. Residues: CASSYSPHEQGLEKLFF.

The rearrangement uses TRBV9 and TRBJ1-2, with D unclear. Per the germline V gene, CDR1 is SGDLS and CDR2 is YYNGEE. This CDR3 region has 14 residues. Deletions cut 0 bases from V and 1 base from J, with 7 bases between. DNA for the CDR3: TGTGCCAGCAGCGTAGTCCCTGTTAACTATGGCTACACCTTC. It specifies CASSVVPVNYGYTF.

The rearrangement uses TRBV11-2 and TRBJ1-4; D gene ambiguous. The germline V gene encodes CDR1 SGHAT and CDR2 FQNNGV. Deletions cut 4 bases from V and 8 bases from J, with 17 bases between. This CDR3 is built from 15 residues. The CDR3 DNA reads as TGTGCCAGCAGCTCCCCCCCTTTAGGACGGGAAAAACTGTTTTTT. Residues: CASSSPPLGREKLFF.

The chain is built from TRBV7-2 and TRBJ2-1; 10 bases align to TRBD1. V shed 4 bases, J shed 9 bases, and the junction held 9 bases outside the gene matches. This CDR3 comprises 15 residues. CDR1 SGHTA and CDR2 FQGNSA come from the germline V gene. The CDR3 sequence: CASSSPGTGDTEQFF. CDR3 DNA sequence: TGTGCCAGCAGCTCCCCCGGGACAGGGGATACTGAGCAGTTCTTC. Full variable domain (missing parts from reference TRBV7-2 and TRBJ2-1): GAGVSQSPSNKVTEKGKDVELRCDPISGHTALYWYRQSLGQGLEFLIYFQGNSAPDKSGLPSDRFSAERTGGSVSTLTIQRTQQEDSAVYLCASSSPGTGDTEQFFGPGTRLTVL.

This clonotype came up many times. The V and J genes are TRBV7-6 and TRBJ2-7; 9 nucleotides match TRBD2. Germline CDR1 is SGHVS and CDR2 is FNYEAQ. The CDR3 length is 14 residues. After removal of 5 bases from V and 1 base from J, the junction contained 3 bases not matched to a gene. The CDR3 spells CASSPTSGSYEQYF. DNA for the CDR3: TGTGCCAGCAGCCCGACTAGCGGATCCTACGAGCAGTACTTC.

The genes are TRBV6-1 and TRBJ1-1; a weak D match, TRBD1 (5 bases). The CDR3 has 14 residues. Germline loops: CDR1 MNHNS, CDR2 SASEGT. Trimming cost V 5 bases and J 4 bases, with 14 bases left between them. The CDR3 sequence is CASSLYFGGTEAFF. The DNA for the CDR3 is TGTGCCAGCAGTCTCTACTTTGGGGGCACTGAAGCTTTCTTT.

The gene calls are TRBV28 and TRBJ2-1; D is ambiguous. The CDR3 has 14 residues. V was shortened by 2 bases and J by 7 bases, with 12 bases between the two germline ends. Germline loops: CDR1 MDHEN, CDR2 SYDVKM. The CDR3 here is CASSLSSYDNEQFF. The CDR3 bases are TGTGCCAGCAGTTTAAGTTCCTACGATAATGAGCAGTTCTTC.

As regards this clonotype: It may be a read error: a sequence one base away is much more abundant. V usage is TRBV4-1 and J usage is TRBJ2-1; D unresolved. Trimming removed 3 bases at V and 4 bases at J, with 7 bases between. CDR1 is MGHRA, CDR2 YSYEKL, per germline. CDR3 length: 13 amino acids. CDR3 residues: CASSHIGYNEQFF. CDR3 DNA sequence: TGCGCCAGCAGCCATATCGGTTACAATGAGCAGTTCTTC.

Ten or more counts support this clonotype. This chain links TRBV6-1 with TRBJ2-3; either TRBD1 or TRBD2 may supply D (5 bases each). This CDR3 is 16 amino acids long. V gave up 5 bases and J gave up 0 bases, with 15 bases separating them. Germline V CDR1 and CDR2: MNHNS, SASEGT. This CDR3 is CASSFSGRLSTDTQYF. In DNA, the CDR3 is TGTGCCAGCAGTTTTTCGGGGCGGTTAAGCACAGATACGCAGTATTTT.

The chain has TRBV19 and TRBJ1-5, with D possibly being TRBD1 (6 bases). V was trimmed by 6 bases and J by 8 bases, leaving 23 bases between them. Germline V CDR1 and CDR2: LNHDA, SQIVND (reference sequence). The CDR3 sequence is 16 residues long. CDR3 bases: TGTGCCAGTAGCGATGGGGGCGGGTCCGCTGTGGAGCCCCAGCATTTT. It codes for CASSDGGGSAVEPQHF.

CDR3 residues: CASTPQGEGTEAFF. The CDR3 DNA sequence: TGTGCCAGTACCCCTCAGGGGGAGGGCACTGAAGCTTTCTTT. V is TRBV19 and J is TRBJ1-1; 7 nucleotides align to TRBD1. CDR3 length: 14 residues. The V segment lost 7 bases and the J segment 4 bases; nucleotides outside the gene matches: 9. CDR1 and CDR2 (germline): LNHDA, SQIVND (reference sequence).

The table lists this clonotype with many counts. The rearrangement uses TRBV7-6 and TRBJ2-7; 8 bases line up with TRBD1. The CDR3 is 15 amino acids. V dropped 5 bases and J dropped 1; count of bases not matched to a gene: 7. Germline V gene lookup returns CDR1 SGHVS and CDR2 FNYEAQ. The CDR3 sequence is CASSPGQGPSYEQYF. CDR3 DNA: TGTGCCAGCAGCCCAGGACAGGGCCCTTCCTACGAGCAGTACTTC.

The J gene is TRBJ2-1, the V gene TRBV6-1; 7 nucleotides match TRBD2. From germline, CDR1 is MNHNS and CDR2 SASEGT. The V segment lost 3 bases and the J segment 0 bases; nucleotides outside the gene matches: 8. The CDR3 extends over 17 amino acids. The CDR3 DNA reads TGTGCCAGCAGTGACGCGGGACTATCGAGCTCCTACAATGAGCAGTTCTTC. Protein sequence: CASSDAGLSSSYNEQFF.

This chain joins TRBV5-4 and TRBJ2-1; 12 bases align to TRBD1. CDR3 length equals 16 residues. V was clipped by 4 bases and J by 7 bases; unmatched bases: 9. Germline V gene sequence: CDR1 SGHNT, CDR2 YYREEE (reference sequence). The CDR3 sequence is CASSPTGTGGWNEQFF. CDR3 in DNA: TGTGCCAGCAGCCCCACGGGGACAGGGGGCTGGAATGAGCAGTTCTTC.

The genes are TRBV11-1 and TRBJ2-1, with a tentative D call TRBD1 (5 bases). The CDR3 is 15 amino acids. Between the trimmed V and J ends, which lost 5 bases and 2 bases, there was a span of 13 bases. From germline, CDR1 is SGHAT and CDR2 FQDESV (reference sequence). In nucleotides, the CDR3 is TGTGCCAGCAGCCCACGGACACTCCCCTACAATGAGCAGTTCTTC. This translates into CASSPRTLPYNEQFF.